These 16 T cell receptor beta chains came from one sample sequenced in a study of T cell repertoires in cytomegalovirus infection. These receptors have no known antigen. In TCRdb, the reads were re-called with MiXCR into one record per CDR3 protein. The repertoire holds about half a million distinct CDR3 sequences, with under 55% as singletons. The starting material was cultured PBMCs, obtained from culture after CMV antigen stimulation. The receptors here all came from a human donor in good health (CMV status not recorded). Some clones in this sample may be carry-over from other donors' samples.

This rearrangement joins TRBV27 to TRBJ1-5; D possibly corresponds to TRBD1 (5 bases). CDR3 length: 16 residues. V shed 8 bases and J shed 0 bases, with 17 bases lying between them. CDR1 MNHEY and CDR2 SMNVEV come from the germline V gene (reference sequence). The CDR3 region has the DNA TGTGCCAGCGCAGTCGCGGGGGTTTATAGCAATCAGCCCCAGCATTTT. It is translated as CASAVAGVYSNQPQHF.

This chain uses TRBV5-6 with TRBJ2-1; the D gene is possibly TRBD2 (5 bases). Germline V gene data show CDR1 as SGHDT and CDR2 as YYEEEE. The CDR3 covers 15 residues. V gave up 2 bases and J gave up 8 bases, with 17 bases separating them. Here the CDR3 reads CASSLYLAGFDEQFF. In nucleotides, the CDR3 is TGTGCCAGCAGCTTATACCTAGCTGGGTTCGATGAGCAGTTCTTC.

In regard to this clonotype: One end of the junction does not line up with germline, which may come from a read error. This rearrangement joins TRBV7-2 to TRBJ2-7; 11 bases are shared with TRBD1. The germline V gene has CDR1 SGHTA and CDR2 FQGNSA. There are 16 residues in the CDR3. The CDR3: CAGSLVGQGAPYEQYF. CDR3 DNA: TGTGCCGGCAGCTTAGTCGGACAGGGGGCCCCCTACGAGCAGTACTTC. Full variable domain (remainder filled in from reference TRBV7-2 and TRBJ2-7): GAGVSQSPSNKVTEKGKDVELRCDPISGHTALYWYRQSLGQGLEFLIYFQGNSAPDKSGLPSDRFSAERTGGSVSTLTIQRTQQEDSAVYLCAGSLVGQGAPYEQYFGPGTRLTVT.

In its sample, this clonotype was seen a few times. The genes are TRBV7-2 and TRBJ2-5; a possible D gene is TRBD2 (6 bases). The germline V and J ends were trimmed by 2 bases and 3 bases, with 10 bases remaining between them. Germline assignment: CDR1 SGHTA and CDR2 FQGNSA. The CDR3 sequence is 14 residues long. CDR3 DNA: TGTGCCAGCAGCTTATACGGGAGTAAAGAGACCCAGTACTTC. Translation gives CASSLYGSKETQYF.

The chain combines TRBV20-1 with TRBJ1-2; 8 nucleotides agree with TRBD1. Germline V CDR1 and CDR2: DFQATT, SNEGSKA (reference sequence). The CDR3 consists of 16 residues. V lost 2 bases and J lost 8; bases outside the gene matches: 16. The DNA of the CDR3 is TGCAGTGCTAGAAGCCGGACAGGGCTATCCCTCGACGGCTACACCTTC. Its protein is CSARSRTGLSLDGYTF.

There are a few counts of this clonotype. V usage is TRBV6-1 and J usage is TRBJ1-2; TRBD1 is a possible D gene (5 bases). Germline V gene sequence: CDR1 MNHNS, CDR2 SASEGT. The CDR3 extends over 14 amino acids. V shed 0 bases and J shed 5 bases, with 10 bases lying between them. The CDR3 loop reads CASSEAGAYYGYTF. DNA of the CDR3: TGTGCCAGCAGTGAAGCCGGGGCATATTATGGCTACACCTTC.

Comments on this clonotype: The junction shows a germline mismatch at one end, possibly a read error. The chain links TRBV12-3 or TRBV12-4 to TRBJ2-2; D not resolved. CDR3 length: 13 residues. The CDR3 loop is CASRLARAGELFF. DNA of the CDR3: TGTGCCAGCAGATTAGCTCGGGCCGGGGAGCTGTTTTTT.

The chain joins TRBV6-4 to TRBJ2-3; D is unclear. This CDR3 is 14 amino acids long. Trimming cost V 6 bases and J 0 bases, with 10 bases left between them. The germline gives CDR1 MRHNA, CDR2 SNTAGT. CDR3 in amino acids: CASSDDHSTDTQYF. DNA of the CDR3: TGTGCCAGCAGCGATGACCACAGCACAGATACGCAGTATTTT.

J is TRBJ2-1 and V is TRBV11-2; possible D gene TRBD2, 6 bases. Germline V gene sequence: CDR1 SGHAT, CDR2 FQNNGV. V lost 0 bases to trimming and J lost 13 bases, with 13 bases between them. The CDR3 has 13 residues. The DNA of the CDR3 is TGTGCCAGCAGCTTAGATCGGGGGATGGCTCAGTTCTTC. This gives the protein CASSLDRGMAQFF.

The chain combines TRBV7-8 with TRBJ1-5, with TRBD1 as a possible D gene (6 bases). V shed 2 bases and J shed 6 bases, with 11 bases lying between them. There are 14 residues in the CDR3. CDR1 and CDR2 from the germline V gene are SGHVS and FQNEAQ. The chain's CDR3 is CASSLWQGSQPQHF. The CDR3 DNA is TGTGCCAGCAGCTTATGGCAGGGGAGTCAGCCCCAGCATTTT.

The table lists this clonotype with a count of one. One junction end disagrees with the germline gene, perhaps due to a read error. The chain employs TRBV19 and TRBJ2-1; 7 nucleotides align to TRBD2. Germline assignment: CDR1 LNHDA and CDR2 SQIVND (reference sequence). The CDR3 covers 16 residues. The CDR3 sequence is CAIGSGGPGFDNKQFF. The DNA of the CDR3 is TGTGCCATAGGGTCGGGAGGCCCAGGATTTGACAATAAGCAGTTCTTC.

The chain is built from TRBV19 and TRBJ1-1; TRBD1 might be the D (5 bases). Germline assignment: CDR1 LNHDA and CDR2 SQIVND (reference sequence). V was pared by 9 bases and J by 8 bases, with 22 bases between. The CDR3 consists of 14 residues. CDR3 in amino acids: CASLHTGGRGEAFF. CDR3 DNA sequence: TGTGCCAGCCTCCATACCGGCGGTAGGGGCGAAGCTTTCTTT. Full variable domain (missing parts from reference TRBV19 and TRBJ1-1): DGGITQSPKYLFRKEGQNVTLSCEQNLNHDAMYWYRQDPGQGLRLIYYSQIVNDFQKGDIAEGYSVSREKKESFPLTVTSAQKNPTAFYLCASLHTGGRGEAFFGQGTRLTVV.

In this sample, this clonotype turned up a few times. The gene calls are TRBV4-3 and TRBJ1-1, with D perhaps TRBD1 (6 bases). This CDR3 region has 17 residues. V was shortened by 1 base and J by 4 bases, with 19 bases between the two germline ends. Germline values: CDR1 LGHNA, CDR2 YSLEER. The DNA for the CDR3 is TGCGCCAGCAGCCAAGGGTGGCGCGGGAAAGGGGGCACTGAAGCTTTCTTT. This translates into CASSQGWRGKGGTEAFF.

This clonotype has more than one count but fewer than ten. J is TRBJ2-1 and V is TRBV7-8; TRBD2 matches 12 bases. The CDR3 length is 17 residues. Trimming cost V 6 bases and J 10 bases; bases outside gene matches: 16. The germline V gene encodes CDR1 SGHVS and CDR2 FQNEAQ. CDR3 DNA sequence: TGTGCCAGCAGGGGGCTCGAGGCTAGCGGGGGGGCCAGGGAGCAGTTCTTC. This gives the protein CASRGLEASGGAREQFF. Using reference TRBV7-8 and TRBJ2-1 for the parts outside the CDR3, the full variable domain is GAGVSQSPRYKVAKRGQDVALRCDPISGHVSLFWYQQALGQGPEFLTYFQNEAQLDKSGLPSDRFFAERPEGSVSTLKIQRTQQEDSAVYLCASRGLEASGGAREQFFGPGTRLTVL.

The chain links TRBV12-3 or TRBV12-4 to TRBJ2-6; TRBD1 agrees at 8 bases. The CDR3 extends over 16 amino acids. V dropped 3 bases and J dropped 2; count of bases not matched to a gene: 3. CDR3 DNA: TGTGCCAGCAGTTTCTCAGGGGGCGCTGGGGCCAACGTCCTGACTTTC. This translates into CASSFSGGAGANVLTF.

V usage is TRBV10-3 and J usage is TRBJ2-1, with TRBD2 as a possible D gene (5 bases). The CDR3 contains 13 residues. Trimming removed 1 base at V and 10 bases at J, with 11 bases between. The germline V gene has CDR1 ENHRY and CDR2 SYGVKD. In nucleotides, the CDR3 is TGTGCCATCAGTGAGTTCCCTAGCATAGAGCAGTTCTTC. Its protein is CAISEFPSIEQFF.